This passage covers 32 T cell receptor beta chains from one sample sequenced in a study of OX40 agonist ivuxolimab in advanced cancers. TCRdb's table, derived via immunoSEQ multiplex PCR, lists solely in-frame clones and lacks some. The sample shows roughly 71,000 clones, 80% to 90% of them seen only once. This specimen was CD4+ or CD8+ T cells sorted from blood, taken in a trial of the OX40 agonist ivuxolimab. The receptors here all came from an adult with an advanced solid tumor such as melanoma, head and neck, liver or kidney cancer.

This chain joins TRBV15 and TRBJ1-5; tentatively, D is TRBD1 (5 bases). Trimming stripped 1 base from V and 9 bases from J, with 19 bases between. Germline V gene data show CDR1 as LNHNV and CDR2 as YYDKDF (reference sequence). The CDR3 is 16 residues long. As DNA, the CDR3 is TGTGCCACCAGCAGAGGGGACGGGGTAGAAAGTAGGCCCCAGCATTTT. Protein sequence: CATSRGDGVESRPQHF.

The gene calls are TRBV9 and TRBJ2-2, with D possibly called TRBD1 or TRBD2 (5 bases each). Germline CDR1 reads SGDLS; CDR2 reads YYNGEE. CDR3 length equals 13 residues. V gave up 9 bases and J gave up 4 bases, with 13 bases separating them. The CDR3 spells CATGIGTTGELFF. The CDR3 nucleotides are TGTGCCACCGGGATCGGGACCACCGGGGAGCTGTTTTTT.

V usage is TRBV5-1 and J usage is TRBJ1-4; 11 bases are shared with TRBD1. This CDR3 contains 20 residues. Germline V CDR1 and CDR2: SGHRS, YFSETQ. With 4 bases clipped from V and 4 bases from J, the junction kept 18 bases outside the gene matches. DNA for the CDR3: TGCGCCAGCAGCCTCTCCTCCGGGACAGGGGGTTCGGGAATTAATGAAAAACTGTTTTTT. It is translated as CASSLSSGTGGSGINEKLFF. Supplemented by reference TRBV5-1 and TRBJ1-4, the full variable domain reads KAGVTQTPRYLIKTRGQQVTLSCSPISGHRSVSWYQQTPGQGLQFLFEYFSETQRNKGNFPGRFSGRQFSNSRSEMNVSTLELGDSALYLCASSLSSGTGGSGINEKLFFGSGTQLSVL.

This chain links TRBV5-5 with TRBJ1-2; TRBD1 agrees at 9 bases. This CDR3 spans 14 amino acids. Trimming at V came to 0 bases and at J to 5 bases, leaving 2 bases not matched to a gene. CDR1 SGHKS and CDR2 YYEKEE come from the germline V gene (reference sequence). For the CDR3, the DNA is TGTGCCAGCAGCTTGGTAGACAGGGGGTATGGCTACACCTTC. It specifies CASSLVDRGYGYTF.

This chain connects TRBV27 to TRBJ2-7, with TRBD2 matching over 8 bases. The CDR3 extends over 17 amino acids. Germline assignment: CDR1 MNHEY and CDR2 SMNVEV (reference sequence). V was pared by 10 bases and J by 0 bases, with 17 bases of the junction left unmatched. CDR3 in DNA: TGTGCCACCGAAACGCGGGGGGTGGTGCCGAGCTCCTACGAGCAGTACTTC. Protein product: CATETRGVVPSSYEQYF.

This clone occurred a few times. This chain uses TRBV5-6 with TRBJ1-2; D is undetermined. The ends were cut back, 0 bases at V and 3 bases at J, with 12 bases in the middle. Germline V gene lookup returns CDR1 SGHDT and CDR2 YYEEEE. The CDR3 spans 15 residues. The CDR3 protein is CASSLEYGGDYGYTF. CDR3 bases: TGTGCCAGCAGCTTGGAGTATGGAGGCGACTATGGCTACACCTTC.

V gene TRBV4-3 combines with J gene TRBJ2-7; TRBD2 is a possible D gene (5 bases). CDR1 is LGHNA and CDR2 is YSLEER in the germline V gene. V was pared by 0 bases and J by 3 bases, with 9 bases between. The CDR3 has 14 amino acids. This CDR3 is CASSQDWGDYEQYF. CDR3 nucleotides: TGCGCCAGCAGCCAAGATTGGGGAGACTACGAGCAGTACTTC.

The rearrangement links TRBV5-8 to TRBJ1-1, with TRBD1 as a possible D gene (5 bases). Per the germline V gene, CDR1 is SGHTS and CDR2 is YDEGEE. Trimming stripped 4 bases from V and 11 bases from J, with 15 bases between. There are 12 residues in the CDR3. The CDR3 DNA reads as TGTGCCAGCAGCCTAAGCAGGGAAACGGCTTTCTTT. Amino acid sequence: CASSLSRETAFF.

The chain uses TRBV7-9 and TRBJ2-7; D is unresolved. CDR3 length equals 14 residues. Trimming removed 2 bases from V and 5 bases from J, with 13 bases in between. Germline CDR1 and CDR2: SEHNR and FQNEAQ (reference sequence). Here the CDR3 reads CASSLTRFAHEQYF. The CDR3 nucleotides read TGTGCCAGCAGCTTAACCAGGTTCGCCCACGAGCAGTACTTC.

The chain combines TRBV4-2 with TRBJ1-2; 9 bases are shared with TRBD1. CDR3 length: 13 amino acids. The V gene end was trimmed by 11 bases and the J gene end by 7 bases; junction bases not matched to a gene: 11. Germline loops: CDR1 LGHNA, CDR2 YNFKEQ. This CDR3 reads CAVGRTGVGGYTF. In DNA, the CDR3 is TGTGCCGTTGGCCGGACAGGGGTCGGTGGCTACACCTTC.

The rearrangement joins TRBV2 to TRBJ2-5; D perhaps matches TRBD2 (5 bases). The CDR3 runs to 15 residues. The germline CDR1 and CDR2 sequences are SNHLY and FYNNEI. V lost 3 bases and J 2 bases, leaving 13 bases between the germline ends. The CDR3 is CASSEDRAEQETQYF. DNA for the CDR3: TGTGCCAGCAGTGAGGATCGAGCGGAACAAGAGACCCAGTACTTC.

V and J are TRBV28 and TRBJ2-2, with D unclear. The V gene lost 4 bases and the J gene lost 4 bases, with 7 bases spanning the gap. Germline V lookup: CDR1 MDHEN, CDR2 SYDVKM. The CDR3 has 13 amino acids. The CDR3 is CASSSGSTGELFF. CDR3 DNA: TGTGCCAGCAGTTCCGGCAGCACCGGGGAGCTGTTTTTT.

V and J are TRBV27 and TRBJ1-1; 9 bases agree with TRBD1. V was clipped by 3 bases and J by 8 bases; unmatched bases: 4. Germline V gene lookup returns CDR1 MNHEY and CDR2 SMNVEV (reference sequence). The CDR3 has 13 residues. The CDR3 bases are TGTGCCAGCAGTTTGGCGGACAGGGGAGAAGCTTTCTTT. Its translation: CASSLADRGEAFF.

The chain carries TRBV5-4 and TRBJ2-3; TRBD2 aligns across 14 bases. With V trimmed by 2 bases and J by 0 bases, 11 bases remained unmatched. The germline gives CDR1 SGHNT, CDR2 YYREEE (reference sequence). The CDR3 sequence is 20 residues long. CDR3 residues: CASSFGLAGGPQGSTDTQYF. The DNA for the CDR3 is TGTGCCAGCAGCTTCGGACTAGCGGGAGGCCCCCAGGGGAGCACAGATACGCAGTATTTT.

This chain joins TRBV9 and TRBJ2-1; D unresolved. This CDR3 is built from 15 residues. Germline assignment: CDR1 SGDLS and CDR2 YYNGEE. Trimming stripped 0 bases from V and 6 bases from J, with 13 bases between. The CDR3 loop is CASSVGQTTSNEQFF. As DNA, the CDR3 is TGTGCCAGCAGCGTAGGACAAACTACGTCCAATGAGCAGTTCTTC.

This chain connects TRBV10-1 to TRBJ1-1; D remains ambiguous. Germline CDR1 and CDR2: WNHNN and SYGVQD (reference sequence). The CDR3 length is 11 residues. Trimming pared 4 bases from V and 7 bases from J, leaving 7 bases between. As DNA, the CDR3 is TGCGCCAGCAGTGGAGGTGGTGAAGCTTTCTTT. Encoded protein: CASSGGGEAFF.

The sample holds one count of this clone. CDR3 nucleotide sequence: TGTGCCAGCGGTTTAGGGACAGGGGCCGGGTTATACGAGCAGTACTTC. This encodes CASGLGTGAGLYEQYF. The gene calls are TRBV6-5 and TRBJ2-7; 10 bases are a match to TRBD1. V dropped 8 bases and J dropped 4; count of bases not matched to a gene: 14. The V gene's germline CDR1 is MNHEY and CDR2 SVGAGI. This CDR3 is built from 16 residues.

This chain links TRBV21-1 with TRBJ2-7; the tabulated D call, TRBD1, remains unverified against the DNA. TRBV21-1 is designated a pseudogene. The CDR3 consists of 19 residues. This CDR3 is CASSPPWGGTGHRACEQYF. The DNA for the CDR3 is TGTGCCAGCAGCCCCCCCTGGGGTGGGACAGGACACCGAGCCTGCGAGCAGTACTTC.

This clone was recorded only once. This sequence joins TRBV5-6 and TRBJ2-3, with D maybe TRBD2 (6 bases). With 2 bases removed from V and 0 bases from J, the gap between germline ends came to 10 bases. The CDR3 sequence is 15 residues long. The germline V gene has CDR1 SGHDT and CDR2 YYEEEE. The CDR3 reads CASSLGGPSTDTQYF. Here the CDR3 DNA reads TGTGCCAGCAGCTTAGGAGGGCCGAGCACAGATACGCAGTATTTT.

CDR3 protein: CASSPPGVSGNTIYF. The CDR3 DNA follows: TGTGCCAGTAGCCCTCCGGGGGTCTCTGGAAACACCATATATTTT. This chain links TRBV19 with TRBJ1-3; tentatively, D is TRBD1 (5 bases). Germline CDR1 LNHDA, CDR2 SQIVND (reference sequence). The CDR3 extends over 15 amino acids. The V gene lost 6 bases and the J gene lost 0 bases, with 12 bases spanning the gap.

J is TRBJ2-7 and V is TRBV6-5; 9 positions agree with TRBD2. CDR1 is MNHEY and CDR2 is SVGAGI in the germline V gene. V dropped 10 bases and J dropped 0; count of bases not matched to a gene: 4. The CDR3 is made up of 13 amino acids. The CDR3 bases are TGTGCCACCTGGACTAGCGACTCCTACGAGCAGTACTTC. Residues: CATWTSDSYEQYF.

This chain joins TRBV6-5 and TRBJ2-1; 8 bases line up with TRBD1. The CDR3 sequence is 15 residues long. Trimming cost V 4 bases and J 5 bases; bases outside gene matches: 7. Germline CDR1 reads MNHEY; CDR2 reads SVGAGI. The CDR3 nucleotides are TGTGCCAGCAGTTTTCGGACAGGGAGCCACAATGAGCAGTTCTTC. It codes for CASSFRTGSHNEQFF.

V is TRBV28 and J is TRBJ2-5, with 8 nucleotides matching TRBD2. Germline values: CDR1 MDHEN, CDR2 SYDVKM. The CDR3 sequence is 12 residues long. V shed 10 bases and J 7 bases; nucleotides not matched to a gene: 8. CDR3 DNA: TGTGCCACCCGGGAGGGGAAAGGGACCCAGTACTTC. Amino acids: CATREGKGTQYF.

The chain uses TRBV5-4 and TRBJ2-1; D ambiguous. Germline V gives CDR1 SGHNT, CDR2 YYREEE (reference sequence). The V gene lost 2 bases and the J gene lost 5 bases, with 8 bases spanning the gap. The CDR3 is 13 amino acids. CDR3 in DNA: TGTGCCAGCAGCTTATCTAGGGACAATGAGCAGTTCTTC. Translation: CASSLSRDNEQFF.

The chain links TRBV6-5 to TRBJ2-7; TRBD1 aligns across 11 bases. The ends lost 4 bases at V and 3 bases at J; junction bases unmatched: 2. The CDR3 sequence is 14 residues long. Per the germline V gene, CDR1 is MNHEY and CDR2 is SVGAGI. CDR3: CASSFGTGGYEQYF. The CDR3, as DNA: TGTGCCAGCAGTTTCGGGACAGGGGGCTACGAGCAGTACTTC.

V and J are TRBV5-1 and TRBJ2-5; 8 bases are shared with TRBD1. With the DNA end fitting TRBJ2-7 better, the J assignment may be wrong. The CDR3 sequence is 15 residues long. Germline V gene lookup returns CDR1 SGHRS and CDR2 YFSETQ. The CDR3 DNA reads as TGCGCCAGCAGCCCAAGACAGGGGACCTCCTACGAGCAGTACTTC. Its translation is CASSPRQGTSYEQYF.

The rearrangement joins TRBV5-5 to TRBJ1-2; D possibly corresponds to TRBD1 (6 bases). This CDR3 region has 14 residues. The germline V and J ends were trimmed by 4 bases and 8 bases, with 18 bases remaining between them. In germline, CDR1 is SGHKS, CDR2 YYEKEE (reference sequence). The CDR3 loop is CASSRGQQGFGYTF. CDR3 coding DNA: TGTGCCAGCAGCAGAGGACAACAGGGTTTCGGCTACACCTTC.

The rearrangement uses TRBV30 and TRBJ2-7; D possibly corresponds to TRBD2 (6 bases). CDR1 and CDR2 (germline): GTSNPN, SVGIG (reference sequence). Trimming removed 6 bases from V and 3 bases from J, with 18 bases in between. The CDR3 is 14 residues long. The CDR3, as DNA: TGTGCCTGCTTCAGGCGGGATATTCTCTACGAGCAGTACTTC. As protein: CACFRRDILYEQYF.

The J gene is TRBJ2-1, the V gene TRBV5-1; TRBD2 matches at 9 bases. The CDR3 sequence is 16 residues long. The V gene end was trimmed by 3 bases and the J gene end by 3 bases; junction bases not matched to a gene: 7. The germline V gene has CDR1 SGHRS and CDR2 YFSETQ. The CDR3 is CASSSGDSGGYNEQFF. The CDR3 nucleotides are TGCGCCAGCAGCTCCGGGGATAGCGGGGGCTACAATGAGCAGTTCTTC.

In its sample, this clone was seen once. The chain couples TRBV7-2 to TRBJ1-1, with TRBD1 identical over 7 bases. Germline values: CDR1 SGHTA, CDR2 FQGNSA. The CDR3 has 14 residues. The trim removed 5 bases at V and 1 base at J, leaving 4 bases unmatched. DNA for the CDR3: TGTGCCAGCAGCCTAGGGGGCAAGAACACTGAAGCTTTCTTT. The encoded protein is CASSLGGKNTEAFF. The full variable domain, its missing parts supplied by reference TRBV7-2 and TRBJ1-1, is GAGVSQSPSNKVTEKGKDVELRCDPISGHTALYWYRQSLGQGLEFLIYFQGNSAPDKSGLPSDRFSAERTGGSVSTLTIQRTQQEDSAVYLCASSLGGKNTEAFFGQGTRLTVV.

The genes are TRBV7-2 and TRBJ2-1, with 10 bases aligning to TRBD2. The germline gives CDR1 SGHTA, CDR2 FQGNSA. Trimming cost V 1 base and J 4 bases; bases outside gene matches: 4. The CDR3 covers 16 residues. The CDR3 coding sequence is TGTGCCAGCAGCTTAGATGCTAGCGGGAGATACAATGAGCAGTTCTTC. Amino acid sequence: CASSLDASGRYNEQFF.

V gene TRBV7-6 combines with J gene TRBJ2-7, with no clear D. Trimming left V 1 base short and J 7 bases short, with 11 bases between. The CDR3 has 13 residues. Germline V gene sequence: CDR1 SGHVS, CDR2 FNYEAQ. In nucleotides, the CDR3 is TGTGCCAGCAGCTTAGATCTTGCGGAAGAGCAGTACTTC. Protein: CASSLDLAEEQYF.